This T cell receptor (beta chain) was profiled in a study of T cell repertoires in cytomegalovirus infection. V dropped 0 bases and J dropped 3 bases, with 3 bases sitting between them. The CDR3 spans 11 residues. Germline V gives CDR1 GTSNPN, CDR2 SVGIG (reference sequence). A single record per CDR3 protein comes from TCRdb applying MiXCR to the reads. Found here are roughly 100,000 distinct CDR3 sequences, about 17% of them singletons; the top ten hold 8%. This chain links TRBV30 with TRBJ2-7; no definite D call. The sample was PBMCs. This TCR was recovered from a human donor in good health (CMV status not recorded). Some clones in this sample may be carry-over from other donors' samples. The DNA for the CDR3 is TGTGCCTGGAGTGTAGGCTACGAGCAGTACTTC. This sequence encodes CAWSVGYEQYF.